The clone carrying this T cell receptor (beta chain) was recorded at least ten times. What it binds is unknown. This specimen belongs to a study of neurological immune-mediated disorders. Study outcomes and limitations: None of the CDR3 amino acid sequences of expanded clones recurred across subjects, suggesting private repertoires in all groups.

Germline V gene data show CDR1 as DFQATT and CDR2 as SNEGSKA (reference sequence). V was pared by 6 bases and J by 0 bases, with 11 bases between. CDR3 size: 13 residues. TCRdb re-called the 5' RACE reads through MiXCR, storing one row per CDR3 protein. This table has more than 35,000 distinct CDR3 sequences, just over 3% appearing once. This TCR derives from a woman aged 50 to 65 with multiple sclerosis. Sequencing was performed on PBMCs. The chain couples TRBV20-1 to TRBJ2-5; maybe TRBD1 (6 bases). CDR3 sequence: CSANRGYQETQYF. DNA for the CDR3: TGCAGTGCCAATAGGGGGTACCAAGAGACCCAGTACTTC.